The source of this T cell receptor beta chain is a study of siplizumab effects on memory and regulatory T cells. Points from the study as a whole: Proliferating Tregs taken from siplizumab cultures were not shown to have a confirmed suppressive function.

The CDR3 is made up of 16 amino acids. Germline V CDR1 and CDR2: SGHDT, YYEEEE. Concerning this clone itself: The antigen is unknown.

The assay was immunoSEQ multiplex PCR, and TCRdb's table has in-frame clones only and misses some. The data contain about 100,000 clones, 85% to 95% of them singletons. Sequencing was done on a sample of non-Treg CD4+ T cells sorted from blood. This chain joins TRBV5-6 and TRBJ2-5; D might be TRBD1 (6 bases). The DNA end is a closer match to TRBJ2-7, so the J assignment may be wrong. The clonotype was recovered from a human donor in good health. CDR3: CASSLDTGRLGAEQYF. CDR3 coding DNA: TGTGCCAGCAGCCTTGACACGGGACGCCTGGGGGCCGAGCAGTACTTC.